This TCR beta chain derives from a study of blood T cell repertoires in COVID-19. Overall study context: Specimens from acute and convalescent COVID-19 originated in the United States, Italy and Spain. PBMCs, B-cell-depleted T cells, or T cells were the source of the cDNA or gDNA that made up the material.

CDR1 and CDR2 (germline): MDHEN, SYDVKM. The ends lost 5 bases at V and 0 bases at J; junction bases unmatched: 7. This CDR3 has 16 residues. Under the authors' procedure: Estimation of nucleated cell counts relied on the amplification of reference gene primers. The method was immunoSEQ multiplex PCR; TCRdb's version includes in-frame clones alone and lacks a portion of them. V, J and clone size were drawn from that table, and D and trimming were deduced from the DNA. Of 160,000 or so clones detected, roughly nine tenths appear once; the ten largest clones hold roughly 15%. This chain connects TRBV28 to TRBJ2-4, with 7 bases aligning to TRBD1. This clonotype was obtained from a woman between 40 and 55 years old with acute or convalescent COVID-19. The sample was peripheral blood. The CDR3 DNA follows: TGTGCCAGCAGTCCTAAGGGGACAGTAGCCAAAAACATTCAGTACTTC. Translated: CASSPKGTVAKNIQYF. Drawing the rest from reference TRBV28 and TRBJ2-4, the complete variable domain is DVKVTQSSRYLVKRTGEKVFLECVQDMDHENMFWYRQDPGLGLRLIYFSYDVKMKEKGDIPEGYSVSREKKERFSLILESASTNQTSMYLCASSPKGTVAKNIQYFGAGTRLSVL.